Described below is a single T cell receptor beta chain sequence and its context. What it binds is not known. This entry comes from a study of a mutant IDH1 vaccine in newly diagnosed glioma. Study background: Beforehand, treatment had been radiotherapy, temozolomide, or both; the majority received both.

Produced via immunoSEQ multiplex PCR; TCRdb's table is partial and in-frame only. The top ten hold approximately 9.1% of the sample, which has tens of thousands of clones, around 84% seen once. This CDR3 is built from 16 residues. V shed 4 bases and J 4 bases; nucleotides not matched to a gene: 6. Germline lookup yields CDR1 SGHTA and CDR2 FQGNSA. General study findings and limits: It seemed that pseudoprogression was not linked to changes in the top peripheral T cell clonotypes.

Time point meaning: week 11, during vaccination. All doses held 300 ug of mutant IDH1 20-mer peptide, with topical imiquimod. Donors' newly diagnosed IDH1-mutant WHO grade 3 or 4 astrocytomas lacked nuclear ATRX. The sequence was collected from a woman aged 45-60 years with glioma. Material: PBMCs, obtained from a glioma patient whose treatment included an IDH1 peptide vaccine. This sequence joins TRBV7-2 and TRBJ2-2, with 10 bases fitting TRBD1. This CDR3 reads CASSYQTGGGTGELFF. The CDR3 DNA reads TGTGCCAGCAGCTATCAGACAGGGGGCGGCACCGGGGAGCTGTTTTTT. Drawing the rest from reference TRBV7-2 and TRBJ2-2, the complete variable domain is GAGVSQSPSNKVTEKGKDVELRCDPISGHTALYWYRQSLGQGLEFLIYFQGNSAPDKSGLPSDRFSAERTGGSVSTLTIQRTQQEDSAVYLCASSYQTGGGTGELFFGEGSRLTVL.